This TCR beta chain comes out of a study of blood T cell repertoires in COVID-19. This CDR3 comprises 14 residues. Trimming cost V 3 bases and J 5 bases; bases outside gene matches: 8. CDR1 is DFQATT and CDR2 is SNEGSKA in the germline V gene (reference sequence). In the source study's methods: By means of reference gene primer amplification, nucleated cell counts were estimated. Sequencing used immunoSEQ multiplex PCR; TCRdb keeps in-frame clones, though not all of them. The D gene and trimming were derived from the DNA, and the V and J assignments and clone size from that table. The sample carries 490,000 or so clones, approximately 90% recorded once.

This chain connects TRBV20-1 to TRBJ1-2; TRBD1 agrees at 8 bases. Sequences were obtained from PBMCs or T cells enriched from blood (not recorded which). This TCR was recovered from a woman between 40 and 55 years old who had recovered from COVID-19. This chain's CDR3 is CSASRDRPIYGYTF. The DNA of the CDR3 is TGCAGTGCTAGTCGGGACAGGCCAATTTATGGCTACACCTTC.